One sample yielded the 28 T cell receptor beta chains listed below, sequenced in a study of identical twins. Each CDR3 protein is one row after TCRdb ran MiXCR on the 5' RACE reads. The data contain roughly 720,000 distinct CDR3 sequences, approximately 18% of them seen just once; the ten biggest clones take up roughly 13%. This same sample was also taken into another study, of T cells expressing NK-cell markers.

The sequenced material came from PBMCs. All receptors come from a woman between 18 and 29 years old in good health.

This clonotype appeared many times. The V and J genes are TRBV7-8 and TRBJ1-5; no definite D call. V gave up 1 base and J gave up 0 bases, with 4 bases separating them. The length of the CDR3 is 14 residues. The germline CDR1 and CDR2 sequences are SGHVS and FQNEAQ. CDR3 coding DNA: TGTGCCAGCAGCTTAGAACTTAGCAATCAGCCCCAGCATTTT. Encoded protein: CASSLELSNQPQHF.

This clonotype was seen only once. This chain joins TRBV2 and TRBJ1-5; the D gene is possibly TRBD1 (6 bases). The CDR3 length is 13 residues. V was pared by 5 bases and J by 3 bases, with 8 bases between. Germline V gene data show CDR1 as SNHLY and CDR2 as FYNNEI. CDR3: CASSRDTNQPQHF. CDR3 bases: TGTGCCAGCAGTCGGGACACCAATCAGCCCCAGCATTTT.

The sample holds a few counts of this clonotype. The chain recombines TRBV29-1 with TRBJ2-7; 7 bases agree with TRBD1. The CDR3 extends over 13 amino acids. From germline, CDR1 is SQVTM and CDR2 ANQGSEA. Trimming cost V 1 base and J 5 bases; bases outside gene matches: 5. CDR3 bases: TGCAGCGTTGAAGCGGACAGGAGGCACGAGCAGTACTTC. Residues: CSVEADRRHEQYF.

This clonotype appeared a few times. The chain links TRBV20-1 to TRBJ1-2, with a tentative D call TRBD1 (5 bases). The CDR3 covers 15 residues. Germline CDR1 reads DFQATT; CDR2 reads SNEGSKA (reference sequence). V lost 0 bases and J lost 7, with 18 bases in between. CDR3 amino acids: CSARDLGVLRSGYTF. The CDR3 DNA reads as TGCAGTGCTAGAGATCTAGGGGTACTAAGGAGTGGCTACACCTTC.

V usage is TRBV7-9 and J usage is TRBJ2-7, with D possibly being TRBD1 (6 bases). V lost 4 bases to trimming and J lost 2 bases, with 15 bases between them. The CDR3 totals 15 residues. Germline values: CDR1 SEHNR, CDR2 FQNEAQ (reference sequence). CDR3 bases: TGTGCCAGCAGCTACCTAGTAGGGGGAACCTACGAGCAGTACTTC. It is translated as CASSYLVGGTYEQYF.

This clonotype was counted only a few times. The genes are TRBV20-1 and TRBJ2-5, with 15 bases lining up with TRBD2. Germline loops: CDR1 DFQATT, CDR2 SNEGSKA (reference sequence). There are 18 residues in the CDR3. V gave up 0 bases and J gave up 1 base; unmatched junction bases: 6. CDR3: CSARDLGLAGGVQETQYF. For the CDR3, the DNA is TGCAGTGCTAGAGATCTAGGACTAGCGGGAGGGGTCCAAGAGACCCAGTACTTC.

The chain uses TRBV6-5 and TRBJ2-7; D call uncertain. From germline, CDR1 is MNHEY and CDR2 SVGAGI. V was cut by 2 bases and J by 0 bases, with 5 bases left in between. CDR3 size: 13 residues. The CDR3 nucleotides read TGTGCCAGCAGTTACACGAGCTCCTACGAGCAGTACTTC. The encoded protein is CASSYTSSYEQYF.

The chain joins TRBV7-2 to TRBJ2-5, with 8 bases identical to TRBD1. Trimming cost V 5 bases and J 4 bases; bases outside gene matches: 9. This CDR3 spans 15 amino acids. Germline values: CDR1 SGHTA, CDR2 FQGNSA. The CDR3: CASSTAGGLIETQYF. The DNA of the CDR3 is TGTGCCAGCAGCACCGCAGGGGGCCTTATAGAGACCCAGTACTTC.

As concerns this clonotype: A junction end diverges from the germline sequence, so it may reflect a read error. CDR3 DNA sequence: TGTGCCAGCAGCGTAGCCGGGACGGCAAATGAAAAACTGTTTTTT. Residues: CASSVAGTANEKLFF. The chain links TRBV7-2 to TRBJ1-4; D is possibly TRBD1 (5 bases). The CDR3 consists of 15 residues. Per the germline V gene, CDR1 is SGHTA and CDR2 is FQGNSA.

This clonotype was found a few times. The J gene is TRBJ1-1, the V gene TRBV5-1; weak D call: TRBD1 (5 bases). V was cut by 6 bases and J by 9 bases, with 21 bases left in between. CDR1 is SGHRS and CDR2 is YFSETQ in the germline V gene. This CDR3 comprises 14 residues. The CDR3 DNA sequence: TGCGCCAGCACCAACCTTGGATTGTGGGGACAAGCTTTCTTT. Amino acid sequence: CASTNLGLWGQAFF.

This chain joins TRBV20-1 and TRBJ2-2; D uncertain. The CDR3 is 13 residues long. Trimming stripped 2 bases from V and 3 bases from J, with 7 bases between. CDR1 is DFQATT and CDR2 is SNEGSKA in the germline V gene (reference sequence). CDR3: CSARKPHTGELFF. CDR3 coding DNA: TGCAGTGCTAGAAAGCCGCACACCGGGGAGCTGTTTTTT.

The rearrangement joins TRBV27 to TRBJ2-3; D remains unclear. The CDR3 runs to 12 residues. CDR1 and CDR2 from the germline V gene are MNHEY and SMNVEV (reference sequence). Between the trimmed V and J ends, which lost 6 bases and 6 bases, there was a span of 10 bases. CDR3 region: CASRQGRDTQYF. CDR3 DNA: TGTGCCAGCAGACAAGGACGGGATACGCAGTATTTT.

The chain joins TRBV4-1 to TRBJ2-5; TRBD2 agrees at 8 bases. The CDR3 runs to 14 residues. Germline lookup yields CDR1 MGHRA and CDR2 YSYEKL. Losses at the gene ends were 1 base for V and 4 bases for J; bases not matched to a gene: 2. The CDR3, as DNA: TGCGCCAGCAGCCAAGGGCTAGCGGGAGAGACCCAGTACTTC. The encoded protein is CASSQGLAGETQYF.

The V call is TRBV4-2, the J call TRBJ2-7; D gene unclear. Germline V gives CDR1 LGHNA, CDR2 YNFKEQ. The CDR3 sequence is 15 residues long. Trimming removed 0 bases from V and 3 bases from J, with 12 bases in between. CDR3 residues: CASSQDGDRLYEQYF. CDR3 nucleotides: TGTGCCAGCAGCCAAGATGGTGACCGCCTCTACGAGCAGTACTTC.

This clonotype occurred a few times. The rearrangement links TRBV27 to TRBJ2-7; no clear D. The CDR3 is 14 amino acids. V was shortened by 8 bases and J by 2 bases, with 16 bases between the two germline ends. Germline-derived CDR1 and CDR2 are MNHEY and SMNVEV (reference sequence). The CDR3 protein is CASCSRLAPYEQYF. The CDR3, as DNA: TGTGCCAGCTGCTCCCGACTGGCCCCCTACGAGCAGTACTTC.

This clonotype was observed a handful of times. The CDR3 is CAISRQGPSTDTQYF. Written as DNA, the CDR3 is TGTGCCATCAGTCGACAGGGCCCGAGCACAGATACGCAGTATTTT. This chain joins TRBV10-3 and TRBJ2-3; 7 bases map to TRBD1. The CDR3 length is 15 residues. V shed 5 bases, J shed 0 bases, and the junction held 5 bases outside the gene matches. Per germline, CDR1 ENHRY and CDR2 SYGVKD.

The V gene is TRBV5-1, the J gene TRBJ2-1, with 10 bases identical to TRBD2. Germline CDR1 reads SGHRS; CDR2 reads YFSETQ. The CDR3 loop spans 15 amino acids. The trim removed 7 bases at V and 8 bases at J, leaving 12 bases unmatched. The CDR3 protein is CASAQGLALFDEQFF. The CDR3 nucleotides read TGCGCCAGCGCCCAGGGACTAGCGTTGTTCGATGAGCAGTTCTTC.

The V and J genes are TRBV28 and TRBJ2-1; the D is unclear. The CDR3 loop spans 15 amino acids. Trimming cost V 5 bases and J 5 bases, with 16 bases left between them. Per the germline V gene, CDR1 is MDHEN and CDR2 is SYDVKM. CDR3 protein: CASSPPTPRNNEQFF. The CDR3 DNA is TGTGCCAGCAGTCCCCCTACACCCAGAAACAATGAGCAGTTCTTC.

In this sample, this clonotype turned up a few times. The chain carries TRBV12-3 or TRBV12-4 and TRBJ1-1; D not certain. The CDR3 has 14 residues. V was pared by 3 bases and J by 1 base, with 9 bases between. The CDR3 DNA follows: TGTGCCAGCAGTTTTCTGTCGTCGAACACTGAAGCTTTCTTT. Amino acids: CASSFLSSNTEAFF.

This clonotype was counted between two and nine times. The chain carries TRBV4-2 and TRBJ2-5, with TRBD2 identical over 9 bases. From germline, CDR1 is LGHNA and CDR2 YNFKEQ. This CDR3 has 18 amino acids. The V gene end was trimmed by 2 bases and the J gene end by 4 bases; junction bases not matched to a gene: 14. Here the CDR3 reads CASSQPTHSGGSLETQYF. Here the CDR3 DNA reads TGTGCCAGCAGCCAACCTACTCACAGCGGGGGGTCCTTAGAGACCCAGTACTTC.

This clonotype has only a few counts. The rearrangement joins TRBV7-9 to TRBJ2-5, with 7 bases lining up with TRBD2. V shed 5 bases, J shed 3 bases, and the junction held 6 bases outside the gene matches. Germline CDR1 is SEHNR and CDR2 is FQNEAQ (reference sequence). CDR3 size: 14 residues. CDR3 protein: CASSLPAGKETQYF. CDR3 sequence (DNA): TGTGCCAGCAGCCTCCCAGCGGGAAAAGAGACCCAGTACTTC.

The chain carries TRBV10-1 and TRBJ1-1; no reliable D call. The CDR3 is 13 amino acids. Trimming left V 6 bases short and J 1 base short, with 9 bases between. Looked up from germline, CDR1 is WNHNN and CDR2 is SYGVQD (reference sequence). CDR3 in DNA: TGCGCCAGCAGGGAAGGATGGAACACTGAAGCTTTCTTT. Its protein product is CASREGWNTEAFF.

This clonotype was found a few times. The chain uses TRBV7-9 and TRBJ1-1; D is perhaps TRBD1 (5 bases). This CDR3 spans 13 amino acids. Germline V lookup: CDR1 SEHNR, CDR2 FQNEAQ (reference sequence). The germline V and J ends were trimmed by 5 bases and 4 bases, with 11 bases remaining between them. In nucleotides, the CDR3 is TGTGCCAGCAGCCCTGGACACTTCACTGAAGCTTTCTTT. It yields the protein CASSPGHFTEAFF.

The chain is built from TRBV6-4 and TRBJ1-5; D unclear. CDR3 size: 14 residues. Germline CDR1 is MRHNA and CDR2 is SNTAGT. V was clipped by 7 bases and J by 7 bases, with 17 bases between them. Here the CDR3 reads CASTGSSGRQPQHF. CDR3 DNA sequence: TGTGCCAGCACCGGTTCGAGCGGGCGCCAGCCCCAGCATTTT.

This clonotype has a handful of counts. The rearrangement uses TRBV12-5 and TRBJ1-5; D perhaps matches TRBD1 (6 bases). CDR3 size: 14 residues. Germline CDR1 LGHNT, CDR2 FRNRAP. Trimming took 3 bases from V and 6 from J, leaving 12 bases between them. The CDR3: CASGFGQGSQPQHF. The CDR3 DNA sequence: TGTGCTAGTGGTTTTGGGCAGGGGAGTCAGCCCCAGCATTTT.

This clonotype was counted many times. The chain joins TRBV18 to TRBJ2-3, with D unclear. This CDR3 contains 13 residues. CDR1 is KGHSH and CDR2 is LQKENI in the germline V gene. With 3 bases removed from V and 6 bases from J, the gap between germline ends came to 10 bases. CDR3 region: CASSPPVTDTQYF. DNA of the CDR3: TGTGCCAGCTCACCGCCAGTCACGGATACGCAGTATTTT.

This rearrangement joins TRBV15 to TRBJ2-1; possible D gene TRBD2, 7 bases. The V end was cut by 0 bases, the J end by 4 bases, with 16 bases between. Germline CDR1 reads LNHNV; CDR2 reads YYDKDF (reference sequence). The CDR3 is 17 residues long. The CDR3 nucleotides read TGTGCCACCAGCAGAGAACAGCAGGGAGGGACATACAATGAGCAGTTCTTC. This translates into CATSREQQGGTYNEQFF.

The V gene is TRBV27, the J gene TRBJ2-3; maybe TRBD1 (5 bases). Germline V CDR1 and CDR2: MNHEY, SMNVEV (reference sequence). The CDR3 contains 13 residues. Trimming removed 3 bases at V and 6 bases at J, with 10 bases between. DNA of the CDR3: TGTGCCAGCAGTTTCTTCCAGGGCGATACGCAGTATTTT. Its protein product is CASSFFQGDTQYF.